This entry lists 3 T cell receptor beta chains sequenced from one sample in a study of T cells in tuberculosis. After thawing and overnight rest, PBMC were stained with GMM-loaded CD1B tetramer, viability dye and anti-CD3 for sorting. CD1B tetramers were loaded with Rhodococcus equi-derived C32 glucose monomycolate. Here immunoSEQ multiplex PCR was the method, and the copy in TCRdb shows in-frame clones only, minus some. The repertoire consists of 88,000 or so clones, with just over 90% occurring once and the leading ten covering about 1.9%. The sequencing input was CD1b-GMM tetramer-negative cells sorted from PBMCs. The receptors originated from an adult woman with latent tuberculosis.

The gene calls are TRBV9 and TRBJ2-1; 9 bases are shared with TRBD2. CDR1 and CDR2 (germline): SGDLS, YYNGEE. The CDR3 has 16 amino acids. Trimming removed 0 bases from V and 7 bases from J; junction bases left unmatched: 8. The CDR3 DNA sequence: TGTGCCAGCAGCGTAGTAGCTAGCGGGGTCTTGAATGAGCAGTTCTTC. Residues: CASSVVASGVLNEQFF.

The gene calls are TRBV10-3 and TRBJ2-3; 8 bases map to TRBD1. The germline V gene has CDR1 ENHRY and CDR2 SYGVKD. The V segment lost 5 bases and the J segment 6 bases; nucleotides outside the gene matches: 4. This CDR3 has 13 amino acids. CDR3 bases: TGTGCCATCAGTCTGACAGGGGTGGATACGCAGTATTTT. Translation gives CAISLTGVDTQYF.

This chain uses TRBV29-1 with TRBJ1-2; a possible D gene is TRBD1 (6 bases). Trimming stripped 4 bases from V and 4 bases from J, with 19 bases between. Germline V CDR1 and CDR2: SQVTM, ANQGSEA. The CDR3 loop spans 15 amino acids. CDR3 region: CSVGTEGGVFYGYTF. The CDR3 DNA reads TGCAGCGTTGGGACCGAGGGGGGGGTTTTCTATGGCTACACCTTC.